Listed below are T cell receptor beta chains from one sample, sequenced in a study of T cell repertoires in cytomegalovirus infection. One entry per CDR3 protein, called by TCRdb with MiXCR from the reads. The data hold some 280,000 distinct CDR3 sequences, with roughly 15% observed a single time. Specimen: PBMCs. These receptors were taken from a human donor in good health (CMV status not recorded). Some clones in this sample may be carry-over from other donors' samples. The CDR3 runs from the conserved cysteine through the conserved F or W. Each record gives: V gene, D gene, J gene, clone size, CDR3 protein, CDR3 DNA. A D gene is named only where the DNA matches it firmly. For some rows the clone size is stated as once, few or many, or as a class when expanded; others skip it.

>TRBV7-2|TRBD2|TRBJ2-7|many
CASSLGTSATYEQYF
TGTGCCAGCAGCCTAGGGACTAGCGCTACCTACGAGCAGTACTTC
>TRBV7-6|NA|TRBJ1-1|medium-sized
CASTEGQNTEAFF
TGTGCCAGCACGGAAGGTCAGAACACTGAAGCTTTCTTT
>TRBV2|NA|TRBJ2-1|few
CASSESRDWGEQFF
TGTGCCAGCAGTGAGTCCCGGGACTGGGGAGAGCAGTTCTTC
>TRBV15|NA|TRBJ2-2|few
CATSRHAPDSNTGELFF
TGTGCCACCAGCAGACATGCCCCGGACTCGAACACCGGGGAGCTGTTTTTT
>TRBV6-4|TRBD2|TRBJ2-1|many
CASSPRLAGVFGSYNEQFF
TGTGCCAGCAGTCCCCGGCTAGCGGGAGTGTTTGGTTCCTACAATGAGCAGTTCTTC
>TRBV5-5|NA|TRBJ2-3|many
CASSFRASDTQYF
TGTGCCAGCAGTTTCCGGGCGTCAGATACGCAGTATTTT
>TRBV7-2|TRBD2|TRBJ2-1|many
CASSPFHSKTGTSASYNEQFF
TGTGCCAGCAGCCCCTTTCATTCGAAAACCGGGACTAGCGCCTCCTACAATGAGCAGTTCTTC
>TRBV7-2|TRBD2|TRBJ2-5|NA
CASRLRGGGGGQNGGTQYF
TGTGCCAGCAGGTTACGGGGGGGGGGGGGGGGGCAAAACGGGGGGACCCAGTACTTC
>TRBV28|TRBD1|TRBJ2-2|few
CASSGTGRKTGELFF
TGTGCCAGCAGTGGGACAGGGAGAAAAACCGGGGAGCTGTTTTTT
>TRBV9|NA|TRBJ2-1|NA
CASSPRGGSSYNEQFF
TGTGCCAGCAGCCCGAGGGGGGGAAGCTCCTACAATGAGCAGTTCTTC
>TRBV19|TRBD2|TRBJ2-1|many
CASSTRLAGGYNEQFF
TGTGCCAGTAGTACCCGACTAGCGGGAGGGTACAATGAGCAGTTCTTC
>TRBV6-6|TRBD1|TRBJ1-1|NA
CASSPEGQGPEAFF
TGTGCCAGCAGTCCCGAGGGACAGGGGCCTGAAGCTTTCTTT
>TRBV27|TRBD1|TRBJ1-2|few
CASGDLRGHPFGYTF
TGTGCCAGCGGAGACCTCAGGGGGCACCCCTTTGGCTACACCTTC
>TRBV2|NA|TRBJ2-1|many
CASSTGRSVYNEQFF
TGTGCCAGCAGCACAGGTCGTTCTGTCTACAATGAGCAGTTCTTC
>TRBV6-5|NA|TRBJ1-1|few
CASSYRTNTEAFF
TGTGCCAGCAGTTACAGAACGAACACTGAAGCTTTCTTT
>TRBV19|NA|TRBJ1-5|NA
CASSIGDSNQPQHF
TGTGCCAGTAGTATAGGGGACAGCAATCAGCCCCAGCATTTT
>TRBV20-1|TRBD2|TRBJ2-5|few
CSARPRTSGYQETQYF
TGCAGTGCTAGACCCCGGACTAGCGGGTACCAAGAGACCCAGTACTTC
>TRBV6-2/TRBV6-3|TRBD1|TRBJ1-2|few
CASSRGGGYTF
TGTGCCAGCTCCCGAGGGGGCGGCTACACCTTC
>TRBV11-2|NA|TRBJ1-3|few
CASSFRDPSSGNTIYF
TGTGCCAGCAGCTTCCGGGATCCGAGCTCTGGAAACACCATATATTTT
>TRBV7-2|NA|TRBJ1-5|many
CASSDHSGMWRGSNQPQHF
TGTGCCAGCAGCGACCACAGTGGGATGTGGAGGGGGAGCAATCAGCCCCAGCATTTT
>TRBV19|NA|TRBJ1-1|many
CASSIGTGYLNTEAFF
TGTGCCAGTAGTATAGGGACCGGTTATCTGAACACTGAAGCTTTCTTT
>TRBV6-4|NA|TRBJ1-1|many
CASRPRATEKVRAFF
TGTGCCAGCAGACCCCGGGCCACTGAAAAGGTGCGGGCTTTCTTT
>TRBV7-2|TRBD2|TRBJ2-1|many
CASSLTRLAGVRHEQFF
TGTGCCAGCAGCTTAACTCGACTAGCGGGAGTGAGGCATGAGCAGTTCTTC
>TRBV6-2/TRBV6-3|TRBD2|TRBJ2-2|many
CASSMTSGRSSGELFF
TGTGCCAGCAGCATGACTAGCGGGAGGTCGAGTGGGGAGCTGTTTTTT
>TRBV4-1|NA|TRBJ1-2|many
CASRSPGGSGYTF
TGCGCCAGCAGAAGCCCGGGGGGCAGCGGCTACACCTTC
>TRBV20-1|NA|TRBJ2-1|few
CSAMLATYNEQFF
TGCAGTGCTATGCTAGCTACCTACAATGAGCAGTTCTTC
>TRBV12-3/TRBV12-4|NA|TRBJ1-1|NA
CASSPEGGTEAFF
TGTGCCAGCAGTCCCGAAGGGGGGACTGAAGCTTTCTTT
>TRBV29-1|TRBD1|TRBJ2-2|NA
CSVEDTGDRTGELFF
TGCAGCGTTGAAGATACAGGGGATCGGACCGGGGAGCTGTTTTTT
>TRBV18|TRBD1|TRBJ1-6|NA
CASSRETGSSTPLHF
TGTGCCAGCTCACGGGAGACAGGGAGTTCGACACCCCTCCACTTT
>TRBV20-1|NA|TRBJ2-7|NA
CSARRDKSPYEQYF
TGCAGTGCTCGTAGGGACAAGAGCCCCTACGAGCAGTACTTC
>TRBV28|NA|TRBJ2-7|NA
CASRPGTSSYEQYF
TGTGCCAGCAGACCCGGGACCAGCTCCTACGAGCAGTACTTC
>TRBV7-2|TRBD2|TRBJ2-7|many
CASSRLADYYEQYF
TGTGCCAGCAGCCGACTAGCGGATTATTACGAGCAGTACTTC
>TRBV7-2|NA|TRBJ1-3|many
CASSLAPTGLSGNTIYF
TGTGCCAGCAGCTTAGCGCCTACCGGGCTCTCTGGAAACACCATATATTTT
>TRBV20-1|NA|TRBJ2-1|few
CSARGGGASRYNEQFF
TGCAGTGCTAGAGGAGGTGGGGCTAGCAGATACAATGAGCAGTTCTTC
>TRBV6-1|NA|TRBJ1-1|NA
CASRSSLGAEAFF
TGTGCCAGCAGGTCCTCCCTGGGCGCTGAAGCTTTCTTT